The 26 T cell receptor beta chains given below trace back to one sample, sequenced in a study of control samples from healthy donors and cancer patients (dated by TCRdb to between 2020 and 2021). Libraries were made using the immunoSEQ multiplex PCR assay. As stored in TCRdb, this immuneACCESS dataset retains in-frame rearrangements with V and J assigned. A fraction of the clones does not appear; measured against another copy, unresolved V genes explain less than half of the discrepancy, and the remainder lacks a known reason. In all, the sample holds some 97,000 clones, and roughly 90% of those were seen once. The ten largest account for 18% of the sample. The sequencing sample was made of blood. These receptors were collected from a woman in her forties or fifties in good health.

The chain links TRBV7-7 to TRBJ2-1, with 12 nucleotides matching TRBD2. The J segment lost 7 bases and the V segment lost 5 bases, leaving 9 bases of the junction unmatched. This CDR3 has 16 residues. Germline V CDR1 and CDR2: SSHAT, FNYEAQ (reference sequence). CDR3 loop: CASSPRLAGGQNEQFF. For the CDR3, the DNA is TGTGCCAGCAGCCCCCGGCTAGCGGGGGGGCAAAATGAGCAGTTCTTC.

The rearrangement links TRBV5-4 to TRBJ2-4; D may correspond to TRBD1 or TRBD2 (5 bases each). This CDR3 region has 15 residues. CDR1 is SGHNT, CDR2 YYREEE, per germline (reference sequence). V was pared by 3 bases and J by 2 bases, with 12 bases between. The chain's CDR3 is CASSSPGTTKNIQYF. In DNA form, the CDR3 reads TGTGCCAGCAGCTCTCCCGGGACGACCAAAAACATTCAGTACTTC.

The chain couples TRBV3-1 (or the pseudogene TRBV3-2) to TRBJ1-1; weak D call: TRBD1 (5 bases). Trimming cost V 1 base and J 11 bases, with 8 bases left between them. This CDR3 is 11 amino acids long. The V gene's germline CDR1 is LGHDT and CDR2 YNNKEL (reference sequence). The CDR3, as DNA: TGTGCCAGCAGCCAAGGACAGTGGGCTTTCTTT. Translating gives CASSQGQWAFF.

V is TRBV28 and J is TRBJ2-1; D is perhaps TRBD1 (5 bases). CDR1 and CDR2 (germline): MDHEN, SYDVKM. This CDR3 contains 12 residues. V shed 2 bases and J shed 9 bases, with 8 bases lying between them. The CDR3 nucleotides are TGTGCCAGCAGTTTACAAGGGGTTGAGCAGTTCTTC. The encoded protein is CASSLQGVEQFF.

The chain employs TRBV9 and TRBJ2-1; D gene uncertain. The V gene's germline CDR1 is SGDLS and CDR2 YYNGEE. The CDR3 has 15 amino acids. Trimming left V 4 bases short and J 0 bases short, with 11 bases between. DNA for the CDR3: TGTGCCAGCAGCCTACTGGCGGACTCCTACAATGAGCAGTTCTTC. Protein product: CASSLLADSYNEQFF.

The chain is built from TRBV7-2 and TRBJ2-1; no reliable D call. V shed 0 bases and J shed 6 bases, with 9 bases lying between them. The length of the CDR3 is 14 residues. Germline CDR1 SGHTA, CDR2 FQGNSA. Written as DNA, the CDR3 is TGTGCCAGCAGCTTAGCGGGATTTAGCAATGAGCAGTTCTTC. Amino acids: CASSLAGFSNEQFF. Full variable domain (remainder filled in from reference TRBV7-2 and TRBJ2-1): GAGVSQSPSNKVTEKGKDVELRCDPISGHTALYWYRQSLGQGLEFLIYFQGNSAPDKSGLPSDRFSAERTGGSVSTLTIQRTQQEDSAVYLCASSLAGFSNEQFFGPGTRLTVL.

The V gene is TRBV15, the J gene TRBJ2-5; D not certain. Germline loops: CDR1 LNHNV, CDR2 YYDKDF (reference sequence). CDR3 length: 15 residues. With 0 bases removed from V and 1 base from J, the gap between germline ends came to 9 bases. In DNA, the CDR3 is TGTGCCACCAGCAGAGATAGGGCAGCCCAAGAGACCCAGTACTTC. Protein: CATSRDRAAQETQYF.

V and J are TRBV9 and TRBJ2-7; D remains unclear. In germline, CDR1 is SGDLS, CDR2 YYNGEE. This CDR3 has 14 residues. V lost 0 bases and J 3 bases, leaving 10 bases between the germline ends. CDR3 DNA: TGTGCCAGCAGCGTAGGGCCAGGCTACTACGAGCAGTACTTC. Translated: CASSVGPGYYEQYF.

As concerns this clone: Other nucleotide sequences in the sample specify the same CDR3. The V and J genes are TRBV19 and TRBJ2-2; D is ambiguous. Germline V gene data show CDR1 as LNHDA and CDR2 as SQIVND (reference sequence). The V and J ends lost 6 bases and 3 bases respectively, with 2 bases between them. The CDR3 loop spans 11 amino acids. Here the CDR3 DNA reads TGTGCCAGTAGATACACCGGGGAGCTGTTTTTT. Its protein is CASRYTGELFF.

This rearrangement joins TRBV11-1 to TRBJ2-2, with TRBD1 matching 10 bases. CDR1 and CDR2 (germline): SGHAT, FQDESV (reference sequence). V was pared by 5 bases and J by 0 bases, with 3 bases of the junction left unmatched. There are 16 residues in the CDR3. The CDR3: CASSRGQGANTGELFF. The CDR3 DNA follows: TGTGCCAGCAGCCGAGGACAGGGGGCGAACACCGGGGAGCTGTTTTTT.

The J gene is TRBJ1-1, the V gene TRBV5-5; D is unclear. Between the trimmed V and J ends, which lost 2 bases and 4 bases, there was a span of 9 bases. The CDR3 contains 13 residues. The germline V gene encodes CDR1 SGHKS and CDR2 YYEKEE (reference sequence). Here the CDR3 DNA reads TGTGCCAGCAGCTTAACTCGGGTCACTGAAGCTTTCTTT. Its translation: CASSLTRVTEAFF.

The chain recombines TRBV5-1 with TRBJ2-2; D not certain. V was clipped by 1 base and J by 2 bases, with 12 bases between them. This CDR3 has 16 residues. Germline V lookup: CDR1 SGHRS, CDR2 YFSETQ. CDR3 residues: CASSLTAKPNTGELFF. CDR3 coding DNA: TGCGCCAGCAGCTTGACGGCTAAACCTAACACCGGGGAGCTGTTTTTT.

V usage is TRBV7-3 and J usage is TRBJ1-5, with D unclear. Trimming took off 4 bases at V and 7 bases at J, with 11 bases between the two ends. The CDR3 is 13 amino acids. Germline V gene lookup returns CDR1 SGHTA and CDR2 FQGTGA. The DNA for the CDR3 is TGTGCCAGCAGCTCCGCCTGGGGACAGCCCCAGCATTTT. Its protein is CASSSAWGQPQHF.

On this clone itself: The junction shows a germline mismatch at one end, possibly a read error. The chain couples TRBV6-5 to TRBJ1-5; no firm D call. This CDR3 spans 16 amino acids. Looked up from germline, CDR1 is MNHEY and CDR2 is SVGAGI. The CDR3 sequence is CASRYSMAASNQPQHF. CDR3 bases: TGTGCCAGCAGATACTCTATGGCAGCCAGCAATCAGCCCCAGCATTTT.

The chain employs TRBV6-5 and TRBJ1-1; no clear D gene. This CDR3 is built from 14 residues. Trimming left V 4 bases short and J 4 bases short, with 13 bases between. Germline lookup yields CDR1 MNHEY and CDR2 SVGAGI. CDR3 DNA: TGTGCCAGCAGTTCATGGGGTGGGCGCACTGAAGCTTTCTTT. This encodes CASSSWGGRTEAFF.

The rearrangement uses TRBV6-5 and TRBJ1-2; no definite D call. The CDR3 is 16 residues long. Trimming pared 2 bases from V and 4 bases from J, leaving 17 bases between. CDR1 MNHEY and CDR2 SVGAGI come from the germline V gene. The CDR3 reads CASSYDRQSNPYGYTF. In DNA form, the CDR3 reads TGTGCCAGCAGTTACGATCGGCAGTCTAACCCCTATGGCTACACCTTC.

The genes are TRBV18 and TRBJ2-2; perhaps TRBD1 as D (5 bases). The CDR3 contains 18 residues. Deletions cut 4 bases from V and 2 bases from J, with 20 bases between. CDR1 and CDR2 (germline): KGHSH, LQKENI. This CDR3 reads CASSRSDVGVINTGELFF. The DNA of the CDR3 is TGTGCCAGCTCACGCTCCGATGTAGGGGTTATTAACACCGGGGAGCTGTTTTTT.

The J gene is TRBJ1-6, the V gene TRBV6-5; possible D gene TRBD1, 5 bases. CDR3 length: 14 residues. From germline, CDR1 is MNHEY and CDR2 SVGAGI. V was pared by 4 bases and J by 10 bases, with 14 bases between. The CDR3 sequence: CASSLGPLGSPLHF. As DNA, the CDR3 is TGTGCCAGCAGTTTGGGGCCCCTAGGGTCACCCCTCCACTTT.

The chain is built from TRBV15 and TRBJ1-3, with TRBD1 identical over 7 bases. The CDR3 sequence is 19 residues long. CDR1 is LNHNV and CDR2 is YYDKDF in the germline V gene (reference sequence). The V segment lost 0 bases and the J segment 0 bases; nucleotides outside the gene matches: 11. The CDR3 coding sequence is TGTGCCACCAGCAGAGAGTGGGGAACAGGGGCGCGCTCTGGAAACACCATATATTTT. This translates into CATSREWGTGARSGNTIYF.

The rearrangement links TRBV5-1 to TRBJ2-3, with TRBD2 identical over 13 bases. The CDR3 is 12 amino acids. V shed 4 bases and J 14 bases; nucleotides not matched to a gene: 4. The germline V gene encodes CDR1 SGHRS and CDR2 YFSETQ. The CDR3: CASSPGLAGVYF. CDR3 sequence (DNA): TGCGCCAGCAGCCCAGGACTAGCGGGAGTGTATTTT.

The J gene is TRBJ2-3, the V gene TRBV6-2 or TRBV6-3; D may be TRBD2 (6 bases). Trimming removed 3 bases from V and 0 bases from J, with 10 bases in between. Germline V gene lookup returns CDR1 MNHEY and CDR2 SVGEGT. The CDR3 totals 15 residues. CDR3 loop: CASSYGGASTDTQYF. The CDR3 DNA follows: TGTGCCAGCAGTTATGGCGGGGCGAGCACAGATACGCAGTATTTT.

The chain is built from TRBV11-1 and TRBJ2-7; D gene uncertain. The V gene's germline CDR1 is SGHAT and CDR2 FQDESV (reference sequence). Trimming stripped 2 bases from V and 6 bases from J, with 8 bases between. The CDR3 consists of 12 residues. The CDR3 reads CASSLTSVEQYF. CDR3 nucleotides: TGTGCCAGCAGCTTAACTTCTGTCGAGCAGTACTTC.

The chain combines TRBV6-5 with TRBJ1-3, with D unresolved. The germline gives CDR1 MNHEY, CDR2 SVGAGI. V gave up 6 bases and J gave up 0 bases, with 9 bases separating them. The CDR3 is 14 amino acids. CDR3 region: CASRRTRSGNTIYF. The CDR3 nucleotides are TGTGCCAGCAGGAGGACTCGCTCTGGAAACACCATATATTTT.

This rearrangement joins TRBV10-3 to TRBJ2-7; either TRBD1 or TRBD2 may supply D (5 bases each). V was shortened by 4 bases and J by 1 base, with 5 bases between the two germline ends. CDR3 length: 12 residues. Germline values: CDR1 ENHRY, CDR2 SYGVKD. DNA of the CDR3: TGTGCCATCAGTGGGGGGTCCTACGAGCAGTACGTC. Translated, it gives CAISGGSYEQYV.

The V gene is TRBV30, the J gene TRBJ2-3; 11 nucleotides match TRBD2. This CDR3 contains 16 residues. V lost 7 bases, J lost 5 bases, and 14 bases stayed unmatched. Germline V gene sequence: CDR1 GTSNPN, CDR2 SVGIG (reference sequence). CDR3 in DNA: TGTGCCTTCCACTCATTAGCGGGGGGGCTTGTAGATACGCAGTATTTT. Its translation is CAFHSLAGGLVDTQYF.

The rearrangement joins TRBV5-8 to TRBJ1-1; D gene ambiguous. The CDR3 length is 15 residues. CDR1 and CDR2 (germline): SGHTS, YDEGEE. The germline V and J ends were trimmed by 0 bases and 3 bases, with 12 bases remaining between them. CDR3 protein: CASSLAQPRDTEAFF. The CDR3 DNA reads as TGTGCCAGCAGCTTGGCGCAGCCCCGGGACACTGAAGCTTTCTTT.